This section outlines one T cell receptor (beta chain) sequence together with its context. What this receptor recognizes is not known. No qualities accompany the bases; no much larger clone lies one base away. The data were obtained in a study of control samples from healthy donors and cancer patients (dated by TCRdb to 2020 to 2022). From the cysteine through the phenylalanine, the CDR3 covers 15 amino acids. Kept here is only the CDR3 DNA, which spans 45 bases and is read in frame from base 1. Ends trimmed: V by 5 bases, J by 3 bases; bases unmatched to a gene: 4. Based on the germline V gene, the CDR1 and CDR2 sequences are SGHTA and FQGTGA. Library method: the immunoSEQ multiplex PCR assay. TCRdb retrieved this table from immuneACCESS and kept in-frame rearrangements only. Not all clones are present; in checked studies, unresolved V genes account for under half, and no reason is known for the remainder. In this sample the table shows approximately 52,000 clones, 70% to 90% of which occur a single time. The top ten constitute roughly 3.8% of the sample.

What was sequenced was blood. The chain joins TRBV7-3 to TRBJ2-1; 10 middle bases align to TRBD2. The TCR originated in a man aged 45-60 years in good health. The CDR3 reads CASSQGLAVYNEQFF. The DNA sequence reads TGTGCCAGCAGCCAAGGACTAGCGGTCTACAATGAGCAGTTCTTC.